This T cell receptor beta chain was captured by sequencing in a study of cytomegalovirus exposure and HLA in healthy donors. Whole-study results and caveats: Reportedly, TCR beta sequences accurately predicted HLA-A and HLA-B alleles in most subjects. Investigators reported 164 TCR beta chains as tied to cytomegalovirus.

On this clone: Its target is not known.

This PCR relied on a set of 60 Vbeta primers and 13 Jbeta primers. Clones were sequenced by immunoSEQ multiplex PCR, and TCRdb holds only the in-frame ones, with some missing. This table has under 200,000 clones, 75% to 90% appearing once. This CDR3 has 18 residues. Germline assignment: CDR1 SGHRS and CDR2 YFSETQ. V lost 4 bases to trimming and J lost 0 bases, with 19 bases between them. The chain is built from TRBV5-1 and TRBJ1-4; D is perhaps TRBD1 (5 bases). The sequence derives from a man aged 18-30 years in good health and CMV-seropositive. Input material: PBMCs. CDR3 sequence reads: CASSTGLGMDTTNEKLFF. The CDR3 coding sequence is TGCGCCAGCAGCACGGGACTGGGGATGGATACAACTAATGAAAAACTGTTTTTT.